The rows below give T cell receptor beta chains drawn from one sample of a study of cytomegalovirus exposure and HLA in healthy donors. Libraries were prepared by immunoSEQ multiplex PCR; TCRdb keeps only in-frame clonotypes and omits some of them. This sample has approximately 150,000 clones, with almost 80% found just once. The sample was PBMCs. The receptors come from a woman aged 45 to 65 in good health and CMV-seronegative. The CDR3 runs from the conserved cysteine through the conserved F or W. The order of the fields is J gene, V gene, CDR3 length, D gene, clone size, CDR3 DNA, CDR3 protein. The D gene is left open where the match is weak. Clone sizes are given selectively: once, few, many, or a class where the clone is expanded.

J: TRBJ1-2; V: TRBV27; length: 18; D: .; size: .; DNA: TGTGCCAGCAGTTCAGGGTCGGGCAGGGCCTATGGATTCTATGGCTACACCTTC; CDR3: CASSSGSGRAYGFYGYTF
J: TRBJ2-7; V: TRBV6-5; length: 14; D: .; size: .; DNA: TGTGCCAGCAGTTCCCAGGGTGAGGCCTACGAGCAGTACTTC; CDR3: CASSSQGEAYEQYF
J: TRBJ2-7; V: TRBV28; length: 13; D: .; size: .; DNA: TGTGCCAGCAGGCGGGACAGTCCCTACGAGCAGTACTTC; CDR3: CASRRDSPYEQYF
J: TRBJ2-6; V: TRBV18; length: 18; D: TRBD1; size: .; DNA: TGTGCCAGCTCGTCGACAGGGGTTGCTTCTGGTGGGGCCAACGTCCTGACTTTC; CDR3: CASSSTGVASGGANVLTF
J: TRBJ2-7; V: TRBV10-1; length: 16; D: .; size: .; DNA: TGCGCCAGCAGTGAGTGCCCCACGGAGATCAACCTACCGCAGTACTTC; CDR3: CASSECPTEINLPQYF
J: TRBJ1-2; V: TRBV5-1; length: 13; D: TRBD1; size: .; DNA: TGCGCCAGCAGCCGGGACAGGGTTGATGGCTACACCTTC; CDR3: CASSRDRVDGYTF
J: TRBJ2-7; V: TRBV27; length: 14; D: .; size: once; DNA: TGTGCCAGCAGTTTAGGTCCTCTGGGCGACGAGCAGTACTTC; CDR3: CASSLGPLGDEQYF
J: TRBJ1-1; V: TRBV28; length: 12; D: .; size: .; DNA: TGTGCCAGCAGTTTATCGGAGGGTCCGGCTTTCTTT; CDR3: CASSLSEGPAFF
J: TRBJ1-1; V: TRBV7-9; length: 13; D: TRBD1; size: .; DNA: TGTGCCAGCAGGACGGACGGACAGGGTCGAGCTTTCTTT; CDR3: CASRTDGQGRAFF
J: TRBJ2-1; V: TRBV7-2; length: 13; D: TRBD1; size: .; DNA: TGTGCCAGCAGCGGGACCAACAGGGGTGAGCAGTTCTTC; CDR3: CASSGTNRGEQFF
J: TRBJ2-5; V: TRBV9; length: 16; D: TRBD2; size: .; DNA: TGTGCCAGCAGCGTGGATCCGGGACTAGACAAAGAGACCCAGTACTTC; CDR3: CASSVDPGLDKETQYF
J: TRBJ2-3; V: TRBV7-8; length: 18; D: .; size: .; DNA: TGTGCCAGCAGCTTAGGGGACTCCGCCCTCGGGACTTATGATACGCAGTATTTT; CDR3: CASSLGDSALGTYDTQYF
J: TRBJ1-1; V: TRBV29-1; length: 14; D: .; size: .; DNA: TGCAGCGTTGGGGCTACGACTAAAGTGAAAGAAGCTTTCTTT; CDR3: CSVGATTKVKEAFF
J: TRBJ1-1; V: TRBV9; length: 14; D: TRBD1; size: .; DNA: TGTGCCAGCAGCTTTGGGGACAGGAACACTGAAGCTTTCTTT; CDR3: CASSFGDRNTEAFF
J: TRBJ1-2; V: TRBV7-9; length: 16; D: .; size: .; DNA: TGTGCCAGCAGCTTAGCGTACTGGGCAGGGGATTATGGCTACACCTTC; CDR3: CASSLAYWAGDYGYTF
J: TRBJ2-7; V: TRBV7-9; length: 15; D: TRBD2; size: once; DNA: TGTGCCAGCAGCCCTAGCGGGGGTTCCCCCTACGAGCAGTACTTC; CDR3: CASSPSGGSPYEQYF
J: TRBJ2-6; V: TRBV5-1; length: 17; D: TRBD1; size: .; DNA: TGCGCCAGCGCCTCCGGGACAGGGGCCTCTGGGGCCAACGTCCTGACTTTC; CDR3: CASASGTGASGANVLTF
J: TRBJ2-5; V: TRBV11-2; length: 15; D: .; size: .; DNA: TGTGCCAGCAGCTTAAAGGCTAGCGATTCTGAGACCCAGTACTTC; CDR3: CASSLKASDSETQYF
J: TRBJ2-3; V: TRBV5-6; length: 13; D: TRBD1; size: .; DNA: TGTGCCAGCAGCCAAACAGGGGCAGATACGCAGTATTTT; CDR3: CASSQTGADTQYF
J: TRBJ1-1; V: TRBV15; length: 14; D: TRBD1; size: .; DNA: TGTGCCACCAGCCCAGGGGGCCTAAACACTGAAGCTTTCTTT; CDR3: CATSPGGLNTEAFF
J: TRBJ1-6; V: TRBV7-6; length: 16; D: TRBD1; size: .; DNA: TGTGCCAGCAGCTTAGCGGGCAGGGGGTATAATTCACCCCTCCACTTT; CDR3: CASSLAGRGYNSPLHF
J: TRBJ1-5; V: TRBV2; length: 19; D: TRBD1; size: .; DNA: TGTGCCAGCAGATTTCACAGGGACAGATTACCAAGGGGTAATCAGCCCCAGCATTTT; CDR3: CASRFHRDRLPRGNQPQHF